Sequencing of this T cell receptor beta chain was carried out in a study of cytomegalovirus exposure and HLA in healthy donors. Study outcomes and limitations: Most TCR sequences showed up rarely, but some public TCRs showed up in many donors.

Per germline, CDR1 SGHDN and CDR2 FVKESK. V lost 0 bases and J lost 5, with 13 bases in between. The CDR3 contains 15 residues. Sequenced by immunoSEQ multiplex PCR; TCRdb stores in-frame clones only, minus some. The sample lists around 130,000 clones; approximately 87% were seen once. Only one count was recorded for this clone. No antigen is known for it. The TCR sequence derives from a woman in her thirties in good health and CMV-seronegative. The chain links TRBV14 to TRBJ2-5, with D uncertain. The source material was PBMCs. Written as DNA, the CDR3 is TGTGCCAGCAGCCAAGATTCCTGGTCCGGGGAGACCCAGTACTTC. This encodes CASSQDSWSGETQYF.